This TCR beta chain was retrieved from a study of T cell responses to AZD1222 COVID-19 vaccine. Whole-study findings and limits: Only a handful of AZD1222 recipients, six or seven in all, had baseline seropositivity. There were repertoire samples only from the period after the peak T cell response. Most donors were white British and more were female, and clonal diversity was possibly underestimated.

Notes on this clone: The antigen remains undetermined.

The CDR3 covers 13 residues. Trimming cost V 6 bases and J 0 bases, with 8 bases left between them. TCRdb keeps only in-frame clones here, not all; method: immunoSEQ multiplex PCR. The sample includes approximately 190,000 clones, roughly 92% of them seen just once. This sequence joins TRBV12-3 or TRBV12-4 and TRBJ1-1; D remains unclear. The origin of this receptor is an adult in good health. Sequenced material: peripheral blood, taken on day 0 of AZD1222 vaccination. CDR3 bases: TGTGCCAGCAGCCTACAGTTGAACACTGAAGCTTTCTTT. Residues: CASSLQLNTEAFF.